Listed here is a single T cell receptor beta chain. Its specificity is unknown. Sequencing was preceded by expansion of antigen-specific CD4+ T cells with viral peptide pools in the ViraFEST assay. Isolating CD4+ T cells followed more than eight days of culture. IL-2 at about 9.7 IU/ml and peptides at around 9.1 ug/ml were added to cultured PBMC, fewer than 2.5 million per well. The sample originates from a study of vaccination effects on CD4 cells after COVID-19. Looked up from germline, CDR1 is SGHRS and CDR2 is YFSETQ. There are 12 residues in the CDR3. Trimming took off 0 bases at V and 6 bases at J, with 5 bases between the two ends. Generated by immunoSEQ multiplex PCR, the TCRdb table keeps only in-frame clones and is missing some. The sample contains 50,000 or so clones, 65% to 90% of which appear only once.

This clonotype originated in a human donor who received a COVID-19 vaccine. Sequencing was performed on CD4+ T cells from PBMCs cultured with HCoV-229E spike peptides, taken before COVID-19 vaccination. The chain combines TRBV5-1 with TRBJ2-3; no clear D gene. This chain's CDR3 is CASSLVGDTQYF. CDR3 DNA: TGCGCCAGCAGCTTGGTTGGGGATACGCAGTATTTT.